Listed below are T cell receptor beta chains from one sample, sequenced in a study of T cells in Graves' hyperthyroidism and ophthalmopathy. TCRdb independently ran MiXCR on the multiplex PCR reads; one entry per CDR3 protein. The sample shows hundreds of thousands of distinct CDR3 sequences, roughly 21% of them seen only once. The material sequenced was blood. These receptors were collected from a man between 40 and 49 years old with Graves' ophthalmopathy. CDR3s include the opening cysteine and the closing phenylalanine or tryptophan. D genes are given only for firm matches. The size entry is marked missing in some rows and otherwise reads once, few, many or a size class.

16,TRBJ2-3,NA,NA,TRBV7-9,CASSPYLGVPGDTQYF,TGTGCCAGCAGCCCATATCTGGGGGTTCCAGGAGATACGCAGTATTTT
13,TRBJ2-1,many,NA,TRBV18,CASSPFPDNEQFF,TGTGCCAGCTCACCATTCCCAGACAATGAGCAGTTCTTC
15,TRBJ2-2,many,TRBD1,TRBV5-1,CASSLGDRATGELFF,TGCGCCAGCAGCTTGGGGGACAGGGCCACCGGGGAGCTGTTTTTT
14,TRBJ2-1,many,NA,TRBV12-3/TRBV12-4,CASIPGLSYNEQFF,TGTGCCAGCATCCCGGGACTGAGTTACAATGAGCAGTTCTTC
15,TRBJ1-4,many,NA,TRBV18,CASSPNGAPNEKLFF,TGTGCCAGCTCACCGAATGGGGCCCCTAATGAAAAACTGTTTTTT
16,TRBJ2-7,many,NA,TRBV6-6,CASSYSGASGSYEQYF,TGTGCCAGCAGTTACTCGGGGGCTAGCGGTTCCTACGAGCAGTACTTC
17,TRBJ2-1,once,TRBD2,TRBV19,CASSPNGGLAGFDEQFF,TGTGCCAGTAGTCCCAACGGGGGACTAGCGGGGTTCGATGAGCAGTTCTTC
13,TRBJ1-5,few,NA,TRBV6-2/TRBV6-3,CASSYGGVQPQHF,TGTGCCAGCAGTTACGGAGGGGTCCAGCCCCAGCATTTT
12,TRBJ1-4,few,NA,TRBV28,CASSLLNEKLFF,TGTGCCAGCAGTTTGCTCAATGAAAAACTGTTTTTT
15,TRBJ1-2,NA,NA,TRBV7-6,CASSPRTTGDYGYTF,TGTGCCAGCAGTCCCCGGACTACCGGGGACTATGGCTACACCTTC
11,TRBJ2-4,many,NA,TRBV11-2,CASSPLNIQYF,TGTGCCAGCAGCCCCCTTAACATTCAGTACTTC
19,TRBJ1-2,many,TRBD1,TRBV12-3/TRBV12-4,CASSLRRWDRRQREYGYTF,TGTGCCAGCAGTTTACGCCGGTGGGACAGACGACAACGAGAGTATGGCTACACCTTC
16,TRBJ2-1,NA,NA,TRBV20-1,CSARDWSGAQYNEQFF,TGCAGTGCTAGAGATTGGTCGGGGGCGCAATATAATGAGCAGTTCTTC
14,TRBJ2-2,NA,TRBD2,TRBV7-7,CASSSGLAAGELFF,TGTGCTAGCAGCTCTGGACTAGCCGCCGGGGAGCTGTTTTTT
15,TRBJ2-7,few,NA,TRBV3-1,CASSQDLGGGYEQYF,TGTGCCAGCAGCCAAGATCTCGGAGGAGGGTACGAGCAGTACTTC
13,TRBJ1-2,few,TRBD1,TRBV6-1,CASTDRANYGYTF,TGTGCCAGCACCGACAGGGCAAACTATGGCTACACCTTC
14,TRBJ2-2,few,NA,TRBV15,CATSRDGQNGELFF,TGTGCCACCAGCAGAGATGGGCAGAACGGGGAGCTGTTTTTT
15,TRBJ2-1,many,TRBD2,TRBV20-1,CSARASGLTYNEQFF,TGCAGTGCTAGAGCTAGCGGGTTAACCTACAATGAGCAGTTCTTC
13,TRBJ2-7,NA,NA,TRBV4-1,CASSQEAGREQYF,TGCGCCAGCAGCCAGGAGGCCGGTCGGGAGCAGTACTTC
11,TRBJ2-7,many,TRBD2,TRBV10-3,CATFWGGEQYF,TGTGCCACCTTCTGGGGGGGCGAGCAGTACTTC
14,TRBJ1-3,few,NA,TRBV6-1,CASRKRDRGNTIYF,TGTGCCAGCAGGAAAAGAGACCGCGGAAACACCATATATTTT
17,TRBJ1-4,NA,NA,TRBV6-5,CASSYGGKGVANEKLFF,TGTGCCAGCAGTTACGGGGGGAAGGGGGTAGCTAATGAAAAACTGTTTTTT
15,TRBJ2-7,few,TRBD1,TRBV14,CASSQEQGAPYEQYF,TGTGCCAGCAGCCAAGAACAGGGGGCTCCCTACGAGCAGTACTTC
18,TRBJ1-1,many,NA,TRBV9,CASSVGGGRVGLNTEAFF,TGTGCCAGCAGCGTAGGTGGAGGGCGAGTAGGCTTGAACACTGAAGCTTTCTTT
19,TRBJ2-7,many,TRBD2,TRBV11-2,CASSPTTSGGASFSYEQYF,TGTGCCAGCAGCCCGACCACTAGCGGGGGGGCATCATTCTCCTACGAGCAGTACTTC
14,TRBJ2-5,many,NA,TRBV30,CAWSVRRGRETQYF,TGTGCCTGGAGTGTACGGAGGGGGCGCGAGACCCAGTACTTC
16,TRBJ2-2,NA,TRBD2,TRBV9,CASSGLAGLNTGELFF,TGTGCCAGCAGCGGACTAGCGGGGCTGAACACCGGGGAGCTGTTTTTT
13,TRBJ2-1,NA,NA,TRBV7-2,CASWGPSINEQFF,TGTGCCTCCTGGGGGCCGTCGATTAATGAGCAGTTCTTC
12,TRBJ1-2,NA,NA,TRBV18,CASSPASYGYTF,TGTGCCAGCTCACCGGCCAGCTATGGCTACACCTTC
14,TRBJ2-1,many,NA,TRBV7-2,CASSLAQQGYEQFF,TGTGCCAGCAGCTTAGCCCAACAGGGCTATGAGCAGTTCTTC
15,TRBJ2-7,many,TRBD1,TRBV3-1,CASSHLGTGLYEQYF,TGTGCCAGCAGCCATCTCGGGACAGGGCTCTACGAGCAGTACTTC
13,TRBJ2-2,NA,NA,TRBV6-2/TRBV6-3,CASSYSTLGELFF,TGTGCCAGCAGTTACTCGACTTTGGGGGAGCTGTTTTTT
14,TRBJ2-7,many,TRBD1,TRBV28,CASSFDRVSGEQYF,TGTGCCAGCAGTTTCGACAGGGTATCAGGCGAGCAGTACTTC
14,TRBJ2-1,NA,TRBD2,TRBV29-1,CSALGAGGGYEQFF,TGCAGCGCCCTGGGTGCGGGAGGAGGGTATGAGCAGTTCTTC
15,TRBJ2-3,many,TRBD2,TRBV7-2,CASSLRGASTDTQYF,TGTGCCAGCAGCCTGCGGGGGGCAAGCACAGATACGCAGTATTTT
15,TRBJ1-1,NA,TRBD1,TRBV6-1,CASRSRGRMNTEAFF,TGTGCCAGCAGATCCAGGGGGCGGATGAACACTGAAGCTTTCTTT
12,TRBJ2-7,many,TRBD1,TRBV13,CASGRTGDEQYF,TGTGCCAGCGGCAGGACAGGGGACGAGCAGTACTTC
17,TRBJ2-5,many,TRBD2,TRBV18,CASSPPAPSSGRETQYF,TGTGCCAGCTCACCACCGGCCCCCTCTAGCGGGAGAGAGACCCAGTACTTC